The T cell receptor (beta chain) under discussion was sequenced for a study of T cell responses to AZD1222 COVID-19 vaccine. Clones were sequenced by immunoSEQ multiplex PCR, and TCRdb holds only the in-frame ones, with some missing. The sample comprises more than 100,000 clones, more than 85% of which are singletons, and approximately 5.1% rests with the top ten. Germline CDR1 and CDR2: SGHTA and FQGNSA. The CDR3 is 13 amino acids. Trimming left V 5 bases short and J 2 bases short, with 9 bases between. The chain combines TRBV7-2 with TRBJ1-2; D ambiguous. The TCR was taken from an adult who received the AZD1222 COVID-19 vaccine. The sample consisted of peripheral blood, taken 28 days after the second AZD1222 dose. The CDR3 nucleotides are TGTGCCAGCAGCATTGGCGGGAACTATGGCTACACCTTC. As protein: CASSIGGNYGYTF. Full variable domain (remainder filled in from reference TRBV7-2 and TRBJ1-2): GAGVSQSPSNKVTEKGKDVELRCDPISGHTALYWYRQSLGQGLEFLIYFQGNSAPDKSGLPSDRFSAERTGGSVSTLTIQRTQQEDSAVYLCASSIGGNYGYTFGSGTRLTVV.